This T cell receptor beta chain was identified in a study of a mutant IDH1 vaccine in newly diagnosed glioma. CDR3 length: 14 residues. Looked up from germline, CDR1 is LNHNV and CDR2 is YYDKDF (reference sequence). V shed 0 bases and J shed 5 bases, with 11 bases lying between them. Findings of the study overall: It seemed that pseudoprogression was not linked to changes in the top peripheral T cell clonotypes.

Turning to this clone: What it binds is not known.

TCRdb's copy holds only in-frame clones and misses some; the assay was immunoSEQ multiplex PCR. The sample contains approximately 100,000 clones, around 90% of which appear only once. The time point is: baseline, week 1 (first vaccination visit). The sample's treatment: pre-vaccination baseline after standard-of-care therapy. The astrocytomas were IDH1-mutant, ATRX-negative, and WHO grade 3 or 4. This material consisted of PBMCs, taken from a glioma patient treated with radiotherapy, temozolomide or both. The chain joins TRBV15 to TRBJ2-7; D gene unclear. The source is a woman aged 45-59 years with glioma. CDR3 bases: TGTGCCACCAGCAGAGATCTCAAGGGCCACGAGCAGTACTTC. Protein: CATSRDLKGHEQYF.